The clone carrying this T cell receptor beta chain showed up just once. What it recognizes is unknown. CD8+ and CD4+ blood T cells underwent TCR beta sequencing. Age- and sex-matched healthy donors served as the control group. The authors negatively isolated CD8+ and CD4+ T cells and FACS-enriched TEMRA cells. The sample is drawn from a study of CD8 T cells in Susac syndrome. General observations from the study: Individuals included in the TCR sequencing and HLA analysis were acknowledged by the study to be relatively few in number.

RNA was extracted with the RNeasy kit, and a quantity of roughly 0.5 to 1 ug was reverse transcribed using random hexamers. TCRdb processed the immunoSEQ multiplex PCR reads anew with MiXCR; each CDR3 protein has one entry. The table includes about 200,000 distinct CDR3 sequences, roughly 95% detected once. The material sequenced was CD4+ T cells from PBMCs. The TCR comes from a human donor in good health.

The CDR3 bases are TGTGCCAGCAGCCAGAGGAACACTGAAGCTTTCTTT. Protein: CASSQRNTEAFF. The gene calls are TRBV3-1 and TRBJ1-1; D is ambiguous. Germline CDR1 LGHDT, CDR2 YNNKEL (reference sequence). The CDR3 covers 12 residues. V was trimmed by 3 bases and J by 1 base, leaving 3 bases between them.